This T cell receptor (beta chain) derives from a study of post-analysis software for immune sequencing data (dated by TCRdb to between 2014 and 2016). With respect to the entire study: The recorded disease courses included relapsing-remitting, secondary progressive and progressive-relapsing multiple sclerosis, and some patients had no subtype annotation. The multiple sclerosis patient repertoires were compared with 11 previously published healthy control repertoires from donors aged about 6 to 26 years. A subset of samples was prepared in parallel using single-end sample barcoding, then pooled and co-amplified after Illumina adapter ligation. Study-wide findings and limitations: Significantly higher frequencies in patients than in controls were found for roughly five TRBV segments, including TRBV5-6, TRBV5-1 and TRBV20-1. When samples were clustered directly using the F measure, samples prepared in the same batch co-clustered strongly, which prompted a batch-effect correction. The control group was slightly older than the multiple sclerosis patient group. Multiple sclerosis patients had significantly lower normalized Chao1 diversity than controls, a result that suggests substantial peripheral T-cell clonal expansion.

As for this clonotype: Its specific antigen is unknown. No much larger clone is present one base from it, and per-base qualities are unavailable.

The germline V gene (reference sequence) provides CDR1 DFQATT and CDR2 SNEGSKA. Trimming accounts for 3 bases at V and 2 bases at J, while the number of junction bases matched to no gene is 6. The CDR3 contains 15 residues, cysteine and phenylalanine counted. Of the read, only the CDR3 DNA is kept; its 45 bases are in frame from base 1. Library preparation was by PCR. Sequencing used an Illumina HiSeq 2500. To reduce PCR and sequencing biases, unique molecular identifiers were built into the TCR beta cDNA libraries. Roughly 500,000 cDNA molecules were obtained for every 1 to 10 million input T cells, so each molecule roughly corresponded to one T cell. Patient libraries were prepared and sequenced with the same protocol used for the earlier healthy control dataset. Within a given batch, samples were prepared together, multiplexed and sequenced on the same HiSeq lane. As for the authors' bioinformatics: Raw barcoded reads were processed with MIGEC, discarding single-read molecular identifier groups before consensus assembly and CDR3 extraction. VDJtools was used for post-analysis of the clonotype tables, and diversity was normalized by down-sampling every dataset to the size of the smallest sample. To correct batch-related cross-sample contamination, repertoire overlap clustering matched CDR3 amino acid sequences but not nucleotide sequences. TCRdb handled the public reads itself, with Q25 trimming in fastp and clone calling in MiXCR, and kept productive beta chains. CDR3 protein sequences are deduplicated, and each keeps its most common genes and DNA. What appears here as the V and J calls and clone size reflects TCRdb's work, not the paper's. The sample data list about 800,000 distinct CDR3 sequences, and roughly 30% of these were observed just once. Of the sample, around 0.55% is held by the ten largest clones.

TCR beta repertoires were profiled from peripheral blood of roughly 13 young patients with multiple sclerosis to demonstrate the VDJtools post-analysis software. The multiple sclerosis patients were children and adolescents between about 6 and 16 years of age. This receptor was identified in a girl between 5 and 17 years old with multiple sclerosis. This chain joins TRBV20-1 to TRBJ2-7; a stretch of 11 junction bases matches TRBD2. Sequencing was carried out using blood. The CDR3 has the sequence CSARVLAGAPYEQYF. The DNA sequence is as follows: TGCAGTGCTAGGGTACTAGCGGGAGCCCCCTACGAGCAGTACTTC.